These 17 T cell receptor beta chains were sequenced from one sample in a study of cytomegalovirus exposure and HLA in healthy donors. PCR primers comprised 60 Vbeta and 13 Jbeta primers. Clones were read by immunoSEQ multiplex PCR, and TCRdb kept only the in-frame ones, dropping some. In the table there are about 82,000 clones, more than 60% of which are singletons. The sample comprised PBMCs. The receptor source for this set is a human donor in good health.

The J gene is TRBJ2-2, the V gene TRBV4-2; 16 bases are a match to TRBD2. The CDR3 is 18 amino acids. The germline V gene encodes CDR1 LGHNA and CDR2 YNFKEQ. The junction had 9 bases not matched to a gene; V was cut back by 7 bases and J by 4 bases. CDR3 bases: TGTGCCAGCAAGACCGGGACTAGCGGGGGGGCTGGCACCGGGGAGCTGTTTTTT. Amino acids: CASKTGTSGGAGTGELFF.

A few counts support this clone. This sequence joins TRBV29-1 and TRBJ2-1; D is perhaps TRBD1 (5 bases). The V end was cut by 6 bases, the J end by 8 bases, with 14 bases between. CDR3 length equals 12 residues. Germline loops: CDR1 SQVTM, CDR2 ANQGSEA. The CDR3 loop is CSVDGHRDEQFF. In DNA form, the CDR3 reads TGCAGCGTCGACGGACATAGGGATGAGCAGTTCTTC.

The V call is TRBV28, the J call TRBJ2-5; 7 bases are shared with TRBD2. Per the germline V gene, CDR1 is MDHEN and CDR2 is SYDVKM. The CDR3 is 17 amino acids. V lost 6 bases and J lost 1; bases outside the gene matches: 14. The CDR3 sequence: CASSPGLGESFQETQYF. DNA for the CDR3: TGTGCCAGCAGCCCAGGACTAGGAGAATCCTTCCAAGAGACCCAGTACTTC.

The chain employs TRBV29-1 and TRBJ2-7; 8 bases align to TRBD2. This CDR3 contains 16 residues. Germline CDR1 and CDR2: SQVTM and ANQGSEA. V lost 4 bases to trimming and J lost 1 base; unmatched junction nucleotides: 12. DNA of the CDR3: TGCAGCGTTGTTTCAGTAGCGGGGACGCATTCCTACGAGCAGTACTTC. This sequence encodes CSVVSVAGTHSYEQYF.

The chain employs TRBV6-1 and TRBJ2-7; 11 bases match TRBD1. Germline lookup yields CDR1 MNHNS and CDR2 SASEGT. V lost 6 bases and J lost 1; bases outside the gene matches: 5. This CDR3 region has 15 residues. CDR3 protein: CASSSGTGGSYEQYF. CDR3 coding DNA: TGTGCCAGCAGCTCTGGGACAGGGGGATCCTACGAGCAGTACTTC.

The rearrangement uses TRBV5-1 and TRBJ2-3; weak D call: TRBD2 (5 bases). The V gene's germline CDR1 is SGHRS and CDR2 YFSETQ. The CDR3 is 14 residues long. Trimming stripped 4 bases from V and 3 bases from J, with 12 bases between. CDR3 DNA sequence: TGCGCCAGCAGCCTGATCGGGGAAACAGATACGCAGTATTTT. This sequence encodes CASSLIGETDTQYF.

The chain has TRBV27 and TRBJ2-7; D is undetermined. There are 15 residues in the CDR3. Germline V CDR1 and CDR2: MNHEY, SMNVEV (reference sequence). The ends were cut back, 2 bases at V and 7 bases at J, with 18 bases in the middle. The DNA for the CDR3 is TGTGCCAGCAGTTTAACCCCCCCGCAGGTTAGGGAGCAGTACTTC. It yields the protein CASSLTPPQVREQYF.

This clone was seen a few times. The CDR3 sequence is CASSESTRLIHNEQFF. Written as DNA, the CDR3 is TGCGCCAGCAGTGAGTCGACTAGACTCATCCACAATGAGCAGTTCTTC. The rearrangement links TRBV10-1 to TRBJ2-1; tentative D call: TRBD2 (6 bases). The CDR3 loop spans 16 amino acids. Trimming took off 0 bases at V and 5 bases at J, with 14 bases between the two ends. From germline, CDR1 is WNHNN and CDR2 SYGVQD (reference sequence).

The V gene is TRBV6-1, the J gene TRBJ2-7; maybe TRBD1 (6 bases). Deletions cut 6 bases from V and 3 bases from J, with 18 bases between. CDR1 is MNHNS and CDR2 is SASEGT in the germline V gene. This CDR3 contains 15 residues. The chain's CDR3 is CASRNVRGDYYEQYF. In nucleotides, the CDR3 is TGTGCCAGCAGAAACGTCAGGGGCGACTACTACGAGCAGTACTTC.

This sequence joins TRBV9 and TRBJ2-1, with D unclear. The CDR3 contains 13 residues. The germline V gene encodes CDR1 SGDLS and CDR2 YYNGEE. V lost 0 bases, J lost 7 bases, and 8 bases lay in between. The DNA of the CDR3 is TGTGCCAGCAGCGTAGGGAGTCAAAATGAGCAGTTCTTC. Its protein is CASSVGSQNEQFF.

On this clone itself: This CDR3 is also generated by other DNA sequences in the sample. The chain recombines TRBV6-1 with TRBJ1-1; 7 positions match TRBD1. This CDR3 has 17 residues. Germline-derived CDR1 and CDR2 are MNHNS and SASEGT. Trimming at V came to 4 bases and at J to 3 bases, leaving 14 bases not matched to a gene. Written as DNA, the CDR3 is TGTGCCAGCAGTGGCCACTCGAGGGGGCAGTTGGACACTGAAGCTTTCTTT. It codes for CASSGHSRGQLDTEAFF.

The chain employs TRBV4-1 and TRBJ2-1; the match to TRBD2 covers 10 bases. CDR3 size: 16 residues. Germline loops: CDR1 MGHRA, CDR2 YSYEKL. The V gene end was trimmed by 4 bases and the J gene end by 5 bases; junction bases not matched to a gene: 8. Written as DNA, the CDR3 is TGCGCCAGCAGCCTTTCCCTAGCGGGGGCCAACAATGAGCAGTTCTTC. This translates into CASSLSLAGANNEQFF.

The chain carries TRBV5-1 and TRBJ2-7, with 7 positions matching TRBD2. This CDR3 contains 14 residues. The V and J ends lost 5 bases and 2 bases, in that order; junction bases with no gene match: 7. Germline V lookup: CDR1 SGHRS, CDR2 YFSETQ. CDR3: CASSSLGGTYEQYF. For the CDR3, the DNA is TGCGCCAGCAGTTCCCTGGGAGGGACCTACGAGCAGTACTTC. The variable domain in full, completed from reference TRBV5-1 and TRBJ2-7, reads KAGVTQTPRYLIKTRGQQVTLSCSPISGHRSVSWYQQTPGQGLQFLFEYFSETQRNKGNFPGRFSGRQFSNSRSEMNVSTLELGDSALYLCASSSLGGTYEQYFGPGTRLTVT.

The chain couples TRBV21-1 to TRBJ2-1; TRBD2, the table's D call, was not compared with the DNA. TRBV21-1 is a pseudogene locus. CDR3 size: 16 residues. The CDR3 sequence: CASSKALGLVFNEQFF. The CDR3 DNA is TGTGCCAGCAGCAAAGCGCTGGGACTAGTATTCAATGAGCAGTTCTTC.

The chain combines TRBV27 with TRBJ2-3; no clear D. Deletions cut 3 bases from V and 2 bases from J, with 6 bases between. Germline V lookup: CDR1 MNHEY, CDR2 SMNVEV (reference sequence). CDR3 length: 13 residues. Here the CDR3 reads CASSFLDTDTQYF. CDR3 in DNA: TGTGCCAGCAGTTTTCTAGACACAGATACGCAGTATTTT.

This clone was observed a single time. V and J are TRBV11-2 and TRBJ2-5; 13 nucleotides line up with TRBD2. Unmatched junction bases numbered 6, after V lost 6 bases and J lost 5 bases. CDR1 is SGHAT and CDR2 is FQNNGV in the germline V gene. The CDR3 has 15 residues. CDR3 coding DNA: TGTGCCAGCAGTCAAGGACTAGCGGGGGTGGAGACCCAGTACTTC. This gives the protein CASSQGLAGVETQYF.

This clone was counted a few times. This chain joins TRBV27 and TRBJ1-5, with no clear D. Germline CDR1 is MNHEY and CDR2 is SMNVEV (reference sequence). The CDR3 consists of 16 residues. Trimming removed 5 bases at V and 0 bases at J, with 14 bases between. Here the CDR3 DNA reads TGTGCCAGCAGTCCGGGGATAGGGTATAGCAATCAGCCCCAGCATTTT. Translation: CASSPGIGYSNQPQHF.